Listed below are T cell receptor beta chains from one sample, sequenced in a study of blood T cell repertoires in COVID-19. Here immunoSEQ multiplex PCR was the method, and the copy in TCRdb shows in-frame clones only, minus some. The repertoire has over 200,000 clones, over 75% of them found once; the top ten carry approximately 5.4%. The specimen sequenced was peripheral blood. The receptors were sampled from a human donor in a cohort sampled during active COVID-19. The CDR3 runs from the conserved cysteine through the conserved F or W. D genes are given only for firm matches.

J gene | V gene | D gene | CDR3 protein
TRBJ1-4 | TRBV28 | TRBD1 | CASKRDRTTNEKLFF
TRBJ1-2 | TRBV9 | TRBD1 | CASSLDRGYGYTF
TRBJ1-1 | TRBV18 | TRBD1 | CASSRDSGTEAFF
TRBJ2-6 | TRBV3-1/TRBV3-2 | - | CASSQVARLSGANVLTF
TRBJ2-5 | TRBV15 | - | CATSNSYRETQYF
TRBJ2-3 | TRBV29-1 | - | CSVATDTQYF
TRBJ2-6 | TRBV6-6 | TRBD1 | CAIQGRGANVLTF
TRBJ2-3 | TRBV7-2 | - | CASSPGWARSTDTQYF
TRBJ2-5 | TRBV3-1/TRBV3-2 | TRBD2 | CASSHPRTSGKETQYF
TRBJ1-5 | TRBV7-9 | - | CASSPESNQPQHF
TRBJ2-7 | TRBV5-4 | TRBD1 | CASTIGTGLSEQYF
TRBJ2-1 | TRBV25-1 | - | CASMGGGDKIFGHEQFF
TRBJ2-7 | TRBV7-8 | - | CASSSIFGDDEQYF
TRBJ2-7 | TRBV2 | - | CASSRQAREQYF
TRBJ2-1 | TRBV19 | TRBD2 | CASRSLLAGYNEQFF
TRBJ2-1 | TRBV19 | TRBD1 | CASSILRGRGAYNEQFF
TRBJ1-2 | TRBV4-3 | - | CASSQDRNGGYTF
TRBJ2-1 | TRBV5-1 | - | CASSPRAQVSYNEQFF
TRBJ1-1 | TRBV29-1 | TRBD1 | CSVYPGGKNTEAFF
TRBJ1-2 | TRBV19 | - | CASSHRVSGYTF
TRBJ1-1 | TRBV5-1 | - | CASSWWTENTEAFF
TRBJ2-2 | TRBV9 | - | CASSVGGRVTGELFF
TRBJ2-2 | TRBV7-9 | - | CASSLRDKNTGELFF
TRBJ2-2 | TRBV3-1/TRBV3-2 | - | CASSLLRGPANTGELFF
TRBJ1-2 | TRBV28 | TRBD1 | CASRGVGDREIGYTF
TRBJ2-1 | TRBV9 | - | CASSVLASSDEQFF
TRBJ2-1 | TRBV28 | TRBD1 | CASSFRGRGWPNSEQFF
TRBJ1-1 | TRBV3-1/TRBV3-2 | TRBD1 | CASRRDRGTEAFF